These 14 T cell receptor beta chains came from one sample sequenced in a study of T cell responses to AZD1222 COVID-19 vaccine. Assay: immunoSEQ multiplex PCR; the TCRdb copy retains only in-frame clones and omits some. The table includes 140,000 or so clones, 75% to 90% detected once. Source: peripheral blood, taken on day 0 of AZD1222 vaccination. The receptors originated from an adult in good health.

The CDR3 nucleotides are TGTGCCAGCAGCTTAGCGGACAGTAGACAAGAGACCCAGTACTTC. The encoded protein is CASSLADSRQETQYF. V is TRBV7-9 and J is TRBJ2-5; possibly TRBD1 for D (6 bases). V shed 0 bases and J shed 2 bases, with 10 bases lying between them. The CDR3 is made up of 15 amino acids. Germline loops: CDR1 SEHNR, CDR2 FQNEAQ (reference sequence).

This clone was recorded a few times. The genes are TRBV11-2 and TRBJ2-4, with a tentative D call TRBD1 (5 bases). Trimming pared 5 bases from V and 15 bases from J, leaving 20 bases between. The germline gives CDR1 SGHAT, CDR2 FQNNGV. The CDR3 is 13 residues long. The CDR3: CASSPKDTYPRYF. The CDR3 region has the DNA TGTGCCAGCAGCCCAAAGGACACCTACCCGAGGTACTTC.

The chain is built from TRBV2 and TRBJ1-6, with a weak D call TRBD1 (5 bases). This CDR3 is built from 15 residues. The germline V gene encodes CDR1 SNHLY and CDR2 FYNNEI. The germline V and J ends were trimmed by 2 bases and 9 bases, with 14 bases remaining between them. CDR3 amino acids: CASSEHGGRGSPLHF. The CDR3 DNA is TGTGCCAGCAGTGAACACGGGGGAAGGGGTTCACCCCTCCACTTT. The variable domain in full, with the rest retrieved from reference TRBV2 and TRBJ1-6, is EPEVTQTPSHQVTQMGQEVILRCVPISNHLYFYWYRQILGQKVEFLVSFYNNEISEKSEIFDDQFSVERPDGSNFTLKIRSTKLEDSAMYFCASSEHGGRGSPLHFGNGTRLTVT.

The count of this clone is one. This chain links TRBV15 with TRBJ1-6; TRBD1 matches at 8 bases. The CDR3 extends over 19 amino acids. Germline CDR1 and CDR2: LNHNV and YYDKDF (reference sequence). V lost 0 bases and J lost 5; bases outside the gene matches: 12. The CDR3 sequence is CATSRDLAGGMEDNSPLHF. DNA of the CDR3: TGTGCCACCAGCAGAGATCTCGCAGGGGGCATGGAGGATAATTCACCCCTCCACTTT. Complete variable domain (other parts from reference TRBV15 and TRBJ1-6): DAMVIQNPRYQVTQFGKPVTLSCSQTLNHNVMYWYQQKSSQAPKLLFHYYDKDFNNEADTPDNFQSRRPNTSFCFLDIRSPGLGDTAMYLCATSRDLAGGMEDNSPLHFGNGTRLTVT.

The CDR3 nucleotides read TGTGCCAGCAGCCAAGGAGGGAACGGCTACACCTTC. It encodes CASSQGGNGYTF. The J gene is TRBJ1-2, the V gene TRBV3-1 (or the pseudogene TRBV3-2); D ambiguous. From germline, CDR1 is LGHDT and CDR2 YNNKEL (reference sequence). V lost 1 base, J lost 8 bases, and 8 bases lay in between. The CDR3 is 12 amino acids.

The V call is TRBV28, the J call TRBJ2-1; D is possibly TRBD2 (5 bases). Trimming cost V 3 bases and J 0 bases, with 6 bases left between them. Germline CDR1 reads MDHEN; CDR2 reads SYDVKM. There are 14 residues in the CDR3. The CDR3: CASSFRGSYNEQFF. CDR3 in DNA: TGTGCCAGCAGTTTCCGGGGCTCCTACAATGAGCAGTTCTTC.

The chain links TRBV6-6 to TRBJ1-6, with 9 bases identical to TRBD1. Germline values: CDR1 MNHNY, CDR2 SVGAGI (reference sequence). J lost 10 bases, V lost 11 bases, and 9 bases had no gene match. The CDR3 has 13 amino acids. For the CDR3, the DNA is TGTGCCGGAAACAGGGGGCCGGGGTCACCCCTCCACTTT. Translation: CAGNRGPGSPLHF.

The CDR3 spells CASSLDRGHSGNTIYF. The CDR3 nucleotides are TGTGCCAGCAGCCTTGACAGGGGCCACTCTGGAAACACCATATATTTT. J is TRBJ1-3 and V is TRBV5-6, with TRBD1 matching 8 bases. Germline CDR1 reads SGHDT; CDR2 reads YYEEEE. The CDR3 is made up of 16 amino acids. J was trimmed by 0 bases and V by 4 bases; bases with no gene match: 6. The entire variable domain, with the rest obtained from reference TRBV5-6 and TRBJ1-3, is as follows: DAGVTQSPTHLIKTRGQQVTLRCSPKSGHDTVSWYQQALGQGPQFIFQYYEEEERQRGNFPDRFSGHQFPNYSSELNVNALLLGDSALYLCASSLDRGHSGNTIYFGEGSWLTVV.

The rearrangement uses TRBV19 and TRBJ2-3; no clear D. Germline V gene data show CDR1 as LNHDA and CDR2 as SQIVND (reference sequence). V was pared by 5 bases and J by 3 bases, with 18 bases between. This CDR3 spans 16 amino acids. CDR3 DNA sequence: TGTGCCAGTAGTCAATCAGGAGACGGTTGGACAGATACGCAGTATTTT. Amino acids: CASSQSGDGWTDTQYF.

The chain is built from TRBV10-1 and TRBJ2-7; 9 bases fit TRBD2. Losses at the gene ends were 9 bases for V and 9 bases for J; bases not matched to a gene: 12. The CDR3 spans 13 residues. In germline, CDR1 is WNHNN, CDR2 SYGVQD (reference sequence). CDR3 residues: CARQVSGSGVQYF. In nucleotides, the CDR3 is TGCGCCAGGCAAGTTAGCGGGAGTGGGGTGCAGTACTTC.

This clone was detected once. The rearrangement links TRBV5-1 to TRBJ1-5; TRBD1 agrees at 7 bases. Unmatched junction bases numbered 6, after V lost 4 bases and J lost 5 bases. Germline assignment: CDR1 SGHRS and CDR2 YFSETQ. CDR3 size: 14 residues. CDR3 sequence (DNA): TGCGCCAGCAGCCCGGACAGGTTAGATCAGCCCCAGCATTTT. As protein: CASSPDRLDQPQHF. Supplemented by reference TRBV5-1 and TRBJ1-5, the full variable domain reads KAGVTQTPRYLIKTRGQQVTLSCSPISGHRSVSWYQQTPGQGLQFLFEYFSETQRNKGNFPGRFSGRQFSNSRSEMNVSTLELGDSALYLCASSPDRLDQPQHFGDGTRLSIL.

CDR3 protein: CASSLGLAPDNEQFF. Written as DNA, the CDR3 is TGTGCCAGCAGCTTAGGGCTAGCCCCCGACAATGAGCAGTTCTTC. The chain carries TRBV7-3 and TRBJ2-1; tentative D call: TRBD2 (5 bases). The V gene lost 2 bases and the J gene lost 5 bases, with 13 bases spanning the gap. The length of the CDR3 is 15 residues. Germline CDR1 and CDR2: SGHTA and FQGTGA.

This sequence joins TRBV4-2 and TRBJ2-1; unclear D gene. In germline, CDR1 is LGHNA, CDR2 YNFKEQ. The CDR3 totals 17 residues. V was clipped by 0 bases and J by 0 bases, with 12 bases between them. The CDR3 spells CASSQEGLGSSYNEQFF. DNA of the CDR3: TGTGCCAGCAGCCAAGAAGGTCTGGGTAGCTCCTACAATGAGCAGTTCTTC.

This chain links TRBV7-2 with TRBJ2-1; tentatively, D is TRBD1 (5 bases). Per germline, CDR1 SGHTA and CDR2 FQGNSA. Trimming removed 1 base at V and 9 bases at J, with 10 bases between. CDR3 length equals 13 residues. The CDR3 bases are TGTGCCAGCAGCTTAGGCTCCCAGGGTGAGCAGTTCTTC. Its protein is CASSLGSQGEQFF.